The present T cell receptor beta chain was sequenced within a study of cytomegalovirus exposure and HLA in healthy donors. PCR was performed using 60 Vbeta and 13 Jbeta primers. This table comes from immunoSEQ multiplex PCR, and its TCRdb copy is limited to in-frame clones, with some not included. The sample holds about 110,000 clones. Germline CDR1 and CDR2: SGDLS and YYNGEE. CDR3 size: 14 residues. Points from the study as a whole: Earlier analysis found most TCR beta V segments productive about 87% or about 30% of the time.

A note on this clone: Its antigen remains unknown. The junction shows a germline mismatch at one end, possibly a read error.

Sequenced: PBMCs. The chain combines TRBV9 with TRBJ2-7, with D possibly matching TRBD1 (6 bases). The TCR sequence derives from a man in his thirties or forties in good health and CMV-seronegative. The CDR3 sequence: CASSAGTPSFEQYF. The CDR3 DNA reads as TGTGCCAGCAGCGCAGGGACACCGTCCTTCGAGCAGTACTTC. Based on the CDR3 plus reference TRBV9 and TRBJ2-7, the full variable domain is DSGVTQTPKHLITATGQRVTLRCSPRSGDLSVYWYQQSLDQGLQFLIQYYNGEERAKGNILERFSAQQFPDLHSELNLSSLELGDSALYFCASSAGTPSFEQYFGPGTRLTVT.